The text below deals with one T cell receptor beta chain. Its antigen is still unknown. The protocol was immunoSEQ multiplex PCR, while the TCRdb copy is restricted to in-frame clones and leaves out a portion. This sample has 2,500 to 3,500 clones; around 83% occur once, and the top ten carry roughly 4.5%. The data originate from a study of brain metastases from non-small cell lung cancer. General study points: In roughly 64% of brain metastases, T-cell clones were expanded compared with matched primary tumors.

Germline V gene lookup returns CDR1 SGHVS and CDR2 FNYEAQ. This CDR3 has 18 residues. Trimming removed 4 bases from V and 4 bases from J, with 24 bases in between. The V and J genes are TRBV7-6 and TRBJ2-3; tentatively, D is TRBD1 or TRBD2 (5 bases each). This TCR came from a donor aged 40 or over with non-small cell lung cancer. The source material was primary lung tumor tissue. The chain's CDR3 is CASSSPSSGAMGSDTQYF. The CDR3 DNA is TGTGCCAGCAGCTCACCCTCCTCCGGGGCGATGGGTTCAGATACGCAGTATTTT.